What follows are 21 T cell receptor beta chains derived from one specimen sequenced in a study of blood T cell repertoires in COVID-19 (dated by TCRdb to the early 2020s). Library prep was done by the immunoSEQ multiplex PCR assay. TCRdb re-hosts the immuneACCESS table, in-frame sequences only. Its copies lack some clones; in the studies checked, an unresolved V gene accounts for under half of them, and the cause for the rest is not known. The sample has 450,000 or so clones on record, approximately 90% of them singletons. Clones ranked in the top ten supply roughly 0.76% of the sample. The source material was peripheral blood. The source of these receptors is a man between 18 and 35 years old with COVID-19, enrolled during active disease.

The chain combines TRBV27 with TRBJ2-7; a possible D gene is TRBD1 (6 bases). The CDR3 runs 14 residues. Germline values: CDR1 MNHEY, CDR2 SMNVEV (reference sequence). Trimming took off 6 bases at V and 2 bases at J, with 14 bases between the two ends. The CDR3 DNA sequence: TGTGCCAGCAGCAACATGGGGGCCGCCTACGAGCAGTACTTC. Translating it yields CASSNMGAAYEQYF.

The chain joins TRBV3-1 (or the pseudogene TRBV3-2) to TRBJ2-5; 7 bases fit TRBD1. Germline V gene sequence: CDR1 LGHDT, CDR2 YNNKEL (reference sequence). The CDR3 is 16 residues long. V trimming: 3 bases; J trimming: 5 bases; junction bases outside the gene matches: 12. The DNA for the CDR3 is TGTGCCAGCAGCCATCCGGGACAGCCGGGCGGGGAGACCCAGTACTTC. Translated: CASSHPGQPGGETQYF.

The V gene is TRBV7-9, the J gene TRBJ1-5, with TRBD1 matching over 8 bases. CDR1 is SEHNR and CDR2 is FQNEAQ in the germline V gene (reference sequence). The CDR3 has 14 residues. V was pared by 0 bases and J by 6 bases, with 1 base of the junction left unmatched. The CDR3 nucleotides read TGTGCCAGCAGCTTAGCACAGGGGGGTCAGCCCCAGCATTTT. Amino acids: CASSLAQGGQPQHF. Based on the CDR3 plus reference TRBV7-9 and TRBJ1-5, the full variable domain is DTGVSQNPRHKITKRGQNVTFRCDPISEHNRLYWYRQTLGQGPEFLTYFQNEAQLEKSRLLSDRFSAERPKGSFSTLEIQRTEQGDSAMYLCASSLAQGGQPQHFGDGTRLSIL.

The rearrangement joins TRBV2 to TRBJ1-1; D perhaps matches TRBD1 (6 bases). Trimming shortened V by 6 bases and J by 3 bases, and 17 bases separated the two germline ends. The CDR3 is 15 residues long. Germline V gene lookup returns CDR1 SNHLY and CDR2 FYNNEI. DNA of the CDR3: TGTGCCAGCAGACGTGGGGGGGGCCAGGACACTGAAGCTTTCTTT. Its translation: CASRRGGGQDTEAFF.

The chain has TRBV13 and TRBJ2-7, with 8 bases identical to TRBD1. The CDR3 loop spans 14 amino acids. After removal of 5 bases from V and 6 bases from J, the junction contained 9 bases not matched to a gene. CDR1 and CDR2 from the germline V gene are PRHDT and FYEKMQ (reference sequence). The CDR3 DNA reads as TGTGCCAGCAGCACCGGACAGGGTCTCGGCGAGCAGTACTTC. This translates into CASSTGQGLGEQYF.

The J gene is TRBJ2-3, the V gene TRBV11-2; 11 bases line up with TRBD2. The CDR3 runs 18 residues. Germline assignment: CDR1 SGHAT and CDR2 FQNNGV. V lost 4 bases to trimming and J lost 0 bases; unmatched junction nucleotides: 9. This chain's CDR3 is CASSSLRTSGSSTDTQYF. For the CDR3, the DNA is TGTGCCAGCAGCTCGCTCCGGACTAGCGGGTCTAGCACAGATACGCAGTATTTT.

V and J are TRBV10-2 and TRBJ2-7, with 9 bases aligning to TRBD2. This CDR3 comprises 15 residues. V shed 2 bases, J shed 4 bases, and the junction held 6 bases outside the gene matches. CDR1 and CDR2 from the germline V gene are WSHSY and SAAADI. CDR3 sequence: CASSEEKRGVYEQYF. CDR3 coding DNA: TGCGCCAGCAGTGAGGAAAAGCGGGGGGTATACGAGCAGTACTTC.

The V gene is TRBV10-3, the J gene TRBJ2-4; unclear D gene. V lost 0 bases and J 0 bases, leaving 9 bases between the germline ends. Germline V gene data show CDR1 as ENHRY and CDR2 as SYGVKD. The CDR3 is 16 residues long. Here the CDR3 reads CAISESSVGAKNIQYF. Written as DNA, the CDR3 is TGTGCCATCAGTGAGTCGAGCGTCGGAGCCAAAAACATTCAGTACTTC.

The chain links TRBV24-1 to TRBJ1-2; D is unclear. Germline V gene lookup returns CDR1 KGHDR and CDR2 SFDVKD. The CDR3 extends over 12 amino acids. Trimming cost V 4 bases and J 4 bases, with 6 bases left between them. Here the CDR3 DNA reads TGTGCCACCAGTGACGCACTCTATGGCTACACCTTC. Protein: CATSDALYGYTF.

This chain uses TRBV5-1 with TRBJ2-2, with TRBD2 as a possible D gene (6 bases). Trimming left V 0 bases short and J 4 bases short, with 16 bases between. Germline V gives CDR1 SGHRS, CDR2 YFSETQ. The CDR3 is made up of 17 amino acids. CDR3 bases: TGCGCCAGCAGCTTGGGTCCCCTTGGGGAGGCCACCGGGGAGCTGTTTTTT. Amino acid sequence: CASSLGPLGEATGELFF.

V gene TRBV13 combines with J gene TRBJ1-6; a weak D match, TRBD1 (6 bases). Per the germline V gene, CDR1 is PRHDT and CDR2 is FYEKMQ (reference sequence). The CDR3 is made up of 12 amino acids. The V end lost 7 bases, the J end lost 10 bases, and 11 bases lay between the germline ends. The CDR3 region has the DNA TGTGCCAGCACGGACAGAACCTCACCCCTCCACTTT. Translation: CASTDRTSPLHF.

The V call is TRBV7-8, the J call TRBJ1-1; TRBD1 aligns across 9 bases. Germline lookup yields CDR1 SGHVS and CDR2 FQNEAQ. The CDR3 length is 16 residues. V lost 5 bases to trimming and J lost 6 bases; unmatched junction nucleotides: 13. The CDR3 loop is CASSARDRALQAEAFF. The CDR3 DNA sequence: TGTGCCAGCAGCGCCCGGGACAGGGCACTCCAGGCTGAAGCTTTCTTT.

CDR3 bases: TGTGCCAGCAGCCCGTTTTTAATGAACACTGAAGCTTTCTTT. Protein product: CASSPFLMNTEAFF. The rearrangement uses TRBV6-5 and TRBJ1-1; unclear D gene. Trimming pared 6 bases from V and 0 bases from J, leaving 11 bases between. Germline V gene data show CDR1 as MNHEY and CDR2 as SVGAGI. This CDR3 is 14 amino acids long.

The DNA of the CDR3 is TGTGCCAGCGAGATCACCGGGACAGGGCAAGTCACCAATGAAAAACTGTTTTTT. It specifies CASEITGTGQVTNEKLFF. The V gene is TRBV5-5, the J gene TRBJ1-4, with 9 bases aligning to TRBD1. The CDR3 sequence is 18 residues long. The germline V gene has CDR1 SGHKS and CDR2 YYEKEE (reference sequence). Trimming at V came to 7 bases and at J to 5 bases, leaving 18 bases not matched to a gene.

A single count supports this clone. The CDR3 DNA reads as TGTGCCAGCAGCGCGATCTCCTACGAGCAGTACTTC. Its translation is CASSAISYEQYF. J is TRBJ2-7 and V is TRBV11-2; D is unclear. Germline-derived CDR1 and CDR2 are SGHAT and FQNNGV. This CDR3 comprises 12 residues. The V and J ends lost 5 bases and 0 bases respectively, with 5 bases between them.

A note on this clone: The same CDR3 is also encoded by other DNA sequences in this sample. The gene calls are TRBV6-5 and TRBJ2-1, with 10 bases matching TRBD1. The CDR3 covers 15 residues. The germline CDR1 and CDR2 sequences are MNHEY and SVGAGI. Losses at the gene ends were 6 bases for V and 4 bases for J; bases not matched to a gene: 6. Written as DNA, the CDR3 is TGTGCCAGCAGCCCGGACAGGGGGACGTACAATGAGCAGTTCTTC. Translating gives CASSPDRGTYNEQFF.

The chain carries TRBV3-1 (or the pseudogene TRBV3-2) and TRBJ1-1; the D gene is possibly TRBD1 (6 bases). The CDR3 contains 14 residues. Germline lookup yields CDR1 LGHDT and CDR2 YNNKEL (reference sequence). Trimming shortened V by 1 base and J by 2 bases, and 8 bases separated the two germline ends. CDR3 protein: CASSQARGNTEAFF. Here the CDR3 DNA reads TGTGCCAGCAGCCAAGCCAGGGGAAACACTGAAGCTTTCTTT.

The V and J genes are TRBV3-1 (or the pseudogene TRBV3-2) and TRBJ2-1; 7 bases are shared with TRBD2. The CDR3 covers 13 residues. Germline V gene data show CDR1 as LGHDT and CDR2 as YNNKEL (reference sequence). Trimming took 6 bases from V and 7 from J; bases not matched to a gene: 6. The CDR3 is CASRRESRNEQFF. The CDR3 DNA follows: TGTGCCAGCAGGCGGGAGTCTAGAAATGAGCAGTTCTTC.

The CDR3 region is CASSFPSGIEATGELFF. The DNA of the CDR3 is TGCGCCAGCAGCTTCCCCAGCGGGATAGAGGCCACCGGGGAGCTGTTTTTT. The J gene is TRBJ2-2, the V gene TRBV5-1, with TRBD2 matching over 7 bases. The CDR3 sequence is 17 residues long. Germline V lookup: CDR1 SGHRS, CDR2 YFSETQ. V lost 2 bases, J lost 4 bases, and 11 bases stayed unmatched.

The chain employs TRBV7-9 and TRBJ2-5, with 8 bases that match TRBD1. The CDR3 sequence is 14 residues long. Trimming cost V 5 bases and J 5 bases; bases outside gene matches: 7. In germline, CDR1 is SEHNR, CDR2 FQNEAQ (reference sequence). In DNA, the CDR3 is TGTGCCAGCAGCCCTACAGGGGGACGGGAGACCCAGTACTTC. Protein product: CASSPTGGRETQYF.

In this sample, this clone turned up a few times. The V gene is TRBV5-4, the J gene TRBJ1-5, with unresolved D. The germline V and J ends were trimmed by 4 bases and 2 bases, with 10 bases remaining between them. CDR3 size: 14 residues. Germline V gene lookup returns CDR1 SGHNT and CDR2 YYREEE (reference sequence). CDR3 nucleotide sequence: TGTGCCAGCAGCCTTAATCTAGGCAATCAGCCCCAGCATTTT. This sequence encodes CASSLNLGNQPQHF.